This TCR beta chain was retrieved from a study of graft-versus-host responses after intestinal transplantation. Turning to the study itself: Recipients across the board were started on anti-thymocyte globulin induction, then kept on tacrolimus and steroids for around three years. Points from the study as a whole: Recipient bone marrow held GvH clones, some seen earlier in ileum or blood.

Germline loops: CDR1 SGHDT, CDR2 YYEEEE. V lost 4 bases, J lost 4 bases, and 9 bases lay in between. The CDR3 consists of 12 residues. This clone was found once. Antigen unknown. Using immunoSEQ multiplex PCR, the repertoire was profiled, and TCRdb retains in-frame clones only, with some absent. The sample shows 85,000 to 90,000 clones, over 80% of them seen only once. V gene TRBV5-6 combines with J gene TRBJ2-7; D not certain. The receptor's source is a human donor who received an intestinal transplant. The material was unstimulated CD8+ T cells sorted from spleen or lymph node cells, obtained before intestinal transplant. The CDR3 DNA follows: TGTGCCAGCAGCCCCGGATCATACGAGCAGTACTTC. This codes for CASSPGSYEQYF.